The rows below give T cell receptor beta chains drawn from one sample of a study of graft-versus-host responses after intestinal transplantation. Only in-frame clones appear in the TCRdb table, and some are missing; sequencing was by immunoSEQ multiplex PCR. The table includes nearly 30,000 clones, about three quarters detected once. The material sequenced was ileum tissue, taken 98 days after intestinal transplantation. These receptors all come from a human patient who received an intestinal transplant, so some T cells may come from the graft donor. Each CDR3 is given with its conserved first and last residue.

cdr3_aa v_call cdr3_length j_call
CASSSGLISGANVLTF TRBV7-9 16 TRBJ2-6
CASSQDPLLEGVGAQYF TRBV4-1 17 TRBJ2-5
CASRTGTGVEKLFF TRBV27 14 TRBJ1-4
CASSPPGEREKLFF TRBV19 14 TRBJ1-4
CASSLAGRMMGDSYEQYF TRBV5-6 18 TRBJ2-7
CASSLGPRSGYYNEQFF TRBV5-8 17 TRBJ2-1
CASSYTGGALKTQYF TRBV19 15 TRBJ2-5
CASSLSAAVASPLHF TRBV28 15 TRBJ1-6
CASSIAAGEKLFF TRBV19 13 TRBJ1-4
CASSLVGEDTQYF TRBV5-1 13 TRBJ2-3
CATRVVGETQYF TRBV7-9 12 TRBJ2-5
CASSLVPDNEQFF TRBV7-8 13 TRBJ2-1
CASTAGGILYNEQFF TRBV6-1 15 TRBJ2-1
CASRPVPNYGYTF TRBV4-1 13 TRBJ1-2
CASSFVAGGLDTQYF TRBV5-6 15 TRBJ2-3
CASSRIRRCQPQHF TRBV4-1 14 TRBJ1-5
CASRRSRGPMMTDTQYF TRBV7-8 17 TRBJ2-3
CASNPLHTDTQYF TRBV6-1 13 TRBJ2-3
CASSARGGNTEAFF TRBV27 14 TRBJ1-1
CASSASIGGRYEQYF TRBV28 15 .
CASSKTSGGAILGTDTQYF TRBV27 19 TRBJ2-3
CASTRGQGASPLHF TRBV27 14 TRBJ1-6
CASRLRGFQPQHF TRBV28 13 TRBJ1-5
CASSVTATTEAFF TRBV7-9 13 TRBJ1-1
CAISTLGYEQYF TRBV6-1 12 TRBJ2-7
CASSQEVPYNEQFF TRBV4-2 14 TRBJ2-1
CASTFSVVGELFF TRBV19 13 TRBJ2-2
CASSLAGGPNNEQFF TRBV6-5 15 TRBJ2-1
CASRVGASGNTIYF TRBV5-1 14 TRBJ1-3
CASSTTSYNEQFF TRBV19 13 TRBJ2-1
CASSMGGYYEQYF TRBV27 13 TRBJ2-7
CASSFDRQGEVGANVLTF TRBV11-1 18 TRBJ2-6
CASSRRSGAQETQYF TRBV4-1 15 TRBJ2-5
CASSLELRQETQYF TRBV5-6 14 TRBJ2-5
CASSHSRGARNNEQFF TRBV4-2 16 TRBJ2-1
CASSLALGETGTQYF TRBV7-8 15 TRBJ2-5
CASSLGTGRDENIQYF TRBV7-9 16 TRBJ2-4
CASSSGTGDGYTF TRBV7-9 13 TRBJ1-2
CASTTQAGGYEQYF TRBV19 14 TRBJ2-7
CASSQAAGGIQPQHF TRBV4-1 15 TRBJ1-5
CASSSRLAFDEQYF TRBV19 14 TRBJ2-7
CASSQADSGLYEQFF TRBV4-1 15 TRBJ2-1
CASSYSSWGKDTQYF TRBV6-6 15 TRBJ2-3
CASSPGLNPYNEQFF TRBV7-3 15 TRBJ2-1
CASSPMRAQRGYTF TRBV18 14 TRBJ1-2
CASSLGRGEQYF TRBV13 12 TRBJ2-7
CASWTRGYHEQYF TRBV6-1 13 TRBJ2-7
CASSLSGFSYEQYF TRBV27 14 .
CASSQEDLGAGVTQETQYF TRBV4-1 19 TRBJ2-5
CASSVSRVSGGYTF TRBV9 14 TRBJ1-2